This section outlines one T cell receptor beta chain sequence together with its context. Participants' own reports of clinical history determined their cohort assignment. All recovered Cohort 3 donors got two negative PCRs, got clearance, or saw symptom resolution. The sample is drawn from a study of blood T cell repertoires in COVID-19. Study overall: Samples taken during acute and convalescent COVID-19 were collected in the United States, Italy and Spain. T cells, B-cell-depleted T cells, or PBMCs supplied cDNA or gDNA.

The CDR3 runs to 15 residues. Germline loops: CDR1 LGHDT, CDR2 YNNKEL (reference sequence). The V gene lost 4 bases and the J gene lost 2 bases, with 14 bases spanning the gap. Here immunoSEQ multiplex PCR was the method, and the copy in TCRdb shows in-frame clones only, minus some. Found here are 390,000 or so clones, just under 90% of them singletons; the top ten hold 10%. The chain uses TRBV3-1 (or the pseudogene TRBV3-2) and TRBJ1-2; D is perhaps TRBD1 (5 bases). The material sequenced was PBMCs or T cells enriched from blood (not recorded which). This receptor was taken from a woman between 50 and 59 years old who had recovered from COVID-19. The CDR3 is CASSPVTASNYGYTF. CDR3 in DNA: TGTGCCAGCAGCCCAGTGACAGCGTCAAACTATGGCTACACCTTC.